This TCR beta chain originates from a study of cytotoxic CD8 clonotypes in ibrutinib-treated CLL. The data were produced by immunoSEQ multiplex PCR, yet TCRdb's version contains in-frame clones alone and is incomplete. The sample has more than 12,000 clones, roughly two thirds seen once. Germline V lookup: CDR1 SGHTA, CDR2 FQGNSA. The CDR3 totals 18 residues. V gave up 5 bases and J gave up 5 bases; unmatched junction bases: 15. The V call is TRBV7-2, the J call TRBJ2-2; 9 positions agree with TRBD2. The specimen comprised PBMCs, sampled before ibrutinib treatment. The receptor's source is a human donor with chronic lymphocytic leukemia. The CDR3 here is CASSPPGVAGVITGELFF. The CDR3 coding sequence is TGTGCCAGCAGCCCTCCTGGGGTAGCGGGGGTGATTACCGGGGAGCTGTTTTTT.